These T cell receptor beta chains were read from a single sample in a study of blood T cell repertoires in COVID-19. Assay used: immunoSEQ multiplex PCR; TCRdb lists only in-frame clones, some missing. Among some 70,000 clones listed, under 85% were seen once. The sequencing input was peripheral blood. The receptors shown here come from a woman aged 50 to 60 with acute or convalescent COVID-19. Each CDR3 is given with its conserved first and last residue. The D gene is left open where the match is weak. Only part of the rows carry a size: once, few, many, or a class if the clone is expanded.

D: -; size: -; J: TRBJ1-1; V: TRBV5-1; CDR3: CASSTGTSAEAFF; DNA: TGCGCCAGCAGCACAGGGACTAGCGCTGAAGCTTTCTTT
D: TRBD1; size: -; J: TRBJ1-1; V: TRBV6-4; CDR3: CASRGQENTEAFF; DNA: TGTGCCAGCAGGGGACAGGAGAACACTGAAGCTTTCTTT
D: TRBD1; size: -; J: TRBJ1-4; V: TRBV30; CDR3: CAWSWQGAGGKLFF; DNA: TGTGCCTGGAGCTGGCAGGGGGCCGGCGGAAAACTGTTTTTT
D: TRBD1; size: -; J: TRBJ2-7; V: TRBV9; CDR3: CASSVGDRGGEQYF; DNA: TGTGCCAGCAGCGTAGGGGACAGGGGGGGCGAGCAGTACTTC
D: -; size: -; J: TRBJ2-1; V: TRBV28; CDR3: CASSPLGTGGEQFF; DNA: TGTGCCAGCAGCCCCCTAGGGACTGGGGGTGAGCAGTTCTTC
D: TRBD2; size: -; J: TRBJ2-2; V: TRBV7-9; CDR3: CASSRLAGGSAGELFF; DNA: TGTGCCAGCAGCCGACTAGCGGGAGGATCGGCCGGGGAGCTGTTTTTT
D: TRBD2; size: many; J: TRBJ2-3; V: TRBV7-8; CDR3: CASSLSVAGGADTQYF; DNA: TGTGCCAGCAGCTTAAGCGTGGCGGGGGGCGCAGATACGCAGTATTTT
D: TRBD1; size: -; J: TRBJ2-1; V: TRBV3-1/TRBV3-2; CDR3: CASSPRTGVDEQFF; DNA: TGTGCCAGCAGCCCTAGGACAGGGGTGGATGAGCAGTTCTTC
D: TRBD1; size: -; J: TRBJ2-5; V: TRBV5-1; CDR3: CASRSEQGARETQYF; DNA: TGCGCCAGTAGATCGGAGCAGGGGGCGCGGGAGACCCAGTACTTC
D: -; size: -; J: TRBJ1-2; V: TRBV3-1/TRBV3-2; CDR3: CASSQPGPYGYTF; DNA: TGTGCCAGCAGCCAACCAGGGCCCTATGGCTACACCTTC
D: -; size: -; J: TRBJ1-1; V: TRBV5-4; CDR3: CASSLEGGMGTEAFF; DNA: TGTGCCAGCAGCTTGGAGGGGGGGATGGGCACTGAAGCTTTCTTT